This is a list of T cell receptor beta chains from one sample in a study of blood T cell repertoires in COVID-19. Assay used: immunoSEQ multiplex PCR; TCRdb lists only in-frame clones, some missing. The sample includes hundreds of thousands of clones, less than 90% of them seen just once. The sample consisted of peripheral blood. The receptors here all came from a man aged 35 to 55 with acute or convalescent COVID-19. CDR3s include the opening cysteine and the closing phenylalanine or tryptophan. Fields, in order: D gene, V gene, J gene, clone size, CDR3 DNA, CDR3 protein. D genes are given only for firm matches. Some rows mark clone size as missing; the rest say once, few, many or name a class of expanded clone.

d_gene: TRBD1
v_gene: TRBV24-1
j_gene: TRBJ2-1
abundance: NA
CDR3nt: TGTGCCACCAGCCAGACAGGGTACAATGAGCAGTTCTTC
CDR3aa: CATSQTGYNEQFF

d_gene: TRBD1
v_gene: TRBV5-1
j_gene: TRBJ2-7
abundance: NA
CDR3nt: TGCGCCAGCAGCCCGGCCGGGACAGGGGTCTACGAGCAGTACTTC
CDR3aa: CASSPAGTGVYEQYF

d_gene: NA
v_gene: TRBV3-1/TRBV3-2
j_gene: TRBJ1-4
abundance: once
CDR3nt: TGTGCCAGCAGCCAAGAGCGATACGAAAAACTGTTTTTT
CDR3aa: CASSQERYEKLFF

d_gene: TRBD2
v_gene: TRBV5-4
j_gene: TRBJ2-1
abundance: NA
CDR3nt: TGTGCCAGCAGCCCTCCCCCAGTAGCGGGGCCTAATGAGCAGTTCTTC
CDR3aa: CASSPPPVAGPNEQFF

d_gene: TRBD2
v_gene: TRBV6-5
j_gene: TRBJ2-1
abundance: once
CDR3nt: TGTGCCAGCAGACCGACTAGCGGGAGGGGGAATGAGCAGTTCTTC
CDR3aa: CASRPTSGRGNEQFF

d_gene: NA
v_gene: TRBV2
j_gene: TRBJ1-1
abundance: NA
CDR3nt: TGTGCCAGCAGAGGACAGCCGATGAACACTGAAGCTTTCTTT
CDR3aa: CASRGQPMNTEAFF

d_gene: TRBD2
v_gene: TRBV6-2/TRBV6-3
j_gene: TRBJ2-1
abundance: NA
CDR3nt: TGTGCCAGCAGTTATGCTGGACTAGAGGCTGAGCAGTTCTTC
CDR3aa: CASSYAGLEAEQFF

d_gene: NA
v_gene: TRBV19
j_gene: TRBJ2-3
abundance: NA
CDR3nt: TGTGCCAGTAGTACGGAGATATGGGCAGATACGCAGTATTTT
CDR3aa: CASSTEIWADTQYF

d_gene: NA
v_gene: TRBV5-1
j_gene: TRBJ1-5
abundance: NA
CDR3nt: TGCGCCAGCAGCCCTACCGGCGGACAGCCCCAGCATTTT
CDR3aa: CASSPTGGQPQHF

d_gene: NA
v_gene: TRBV5-6
j_gene: TRBJ2-7
abundance: NA
CDR3nt: TGTGCCAGCAGCTTGGGGACCCTAGGGGGCGAGCAGTACTTC
CDR3aa: CASSLGTLGGEQYF

d_gene: TRBD1
v_gene: TRBV6-5
j_gene: TRBJ1-6
abundance: NA
CDR3nt: TGTGCCAGCAGTCGGACAGGGACCAATTCACCCCTCCACTTT
CDR3aa: CASSRTGTNSPLHF

d_gene: TRBD1
v_gene: TRBV14
j_gene: TRBJ2-2
abundance: NA
CDR3nt: TGTGCCAGCAAGCCGACAGGGAAGACCGGGGAGCTGTTTTTT
CDR3aa: CASKPTGKTGELFF

d_gene: TRBD1
v_gene: TRBV7-9
j_gene: TRBJ2-3
abundance: NA
CDR3nt: TGTGCCAGCAGCTTAACCAAAGGACAGGGCCATAGCACAGATACGCAGTATTTT
CDR3aa: CASSLTKGQGHSTDTQYF

d_gene: TRBD1
v_gene: TRBV11-2
j_gene: TRBJ2-4
abundance: once
CDR3nt: TGTGCCAGCAGCAGACGGCGGACAGGGAGGTGGAACATTCAGTACTTC
CDR3aa: CASSRRRTGRWNIQYF